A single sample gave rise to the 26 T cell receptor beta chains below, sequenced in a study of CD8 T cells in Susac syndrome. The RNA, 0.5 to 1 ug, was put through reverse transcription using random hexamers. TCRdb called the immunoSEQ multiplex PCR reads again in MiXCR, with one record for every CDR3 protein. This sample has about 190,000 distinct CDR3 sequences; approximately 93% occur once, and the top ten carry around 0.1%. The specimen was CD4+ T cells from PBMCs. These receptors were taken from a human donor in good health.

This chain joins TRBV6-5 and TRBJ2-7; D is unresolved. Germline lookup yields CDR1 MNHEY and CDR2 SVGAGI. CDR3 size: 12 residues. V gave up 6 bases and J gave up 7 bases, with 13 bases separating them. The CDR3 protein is CASSLGMGEQYF. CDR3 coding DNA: TGTGCCAGCAGCCTGGGGATGGGTGAGCAGTACTTC.

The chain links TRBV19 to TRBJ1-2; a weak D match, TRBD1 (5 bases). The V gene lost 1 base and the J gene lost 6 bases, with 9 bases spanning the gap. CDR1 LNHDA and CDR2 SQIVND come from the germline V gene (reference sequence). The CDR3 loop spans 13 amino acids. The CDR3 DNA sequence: TGTGCCAGTAGTATAGGTCGGGACGATGGCTACACCTTC. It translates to CASSIGRDDGYTF.

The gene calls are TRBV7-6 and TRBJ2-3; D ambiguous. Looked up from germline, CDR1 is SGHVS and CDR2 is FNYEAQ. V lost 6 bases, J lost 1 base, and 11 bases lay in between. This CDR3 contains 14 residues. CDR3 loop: CASRLRFGTDTQYF. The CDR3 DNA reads TGTGCCAGCAGGCTTCGGTTCGGCACAGATACGCAGTATTTT.

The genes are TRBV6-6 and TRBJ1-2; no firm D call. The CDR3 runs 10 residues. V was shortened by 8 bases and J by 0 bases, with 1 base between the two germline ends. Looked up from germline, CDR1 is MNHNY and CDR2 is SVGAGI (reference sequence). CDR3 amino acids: CASANYGYTF. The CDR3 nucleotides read TGTGCCAGCGCTAACTATGGCTACACCTTC.

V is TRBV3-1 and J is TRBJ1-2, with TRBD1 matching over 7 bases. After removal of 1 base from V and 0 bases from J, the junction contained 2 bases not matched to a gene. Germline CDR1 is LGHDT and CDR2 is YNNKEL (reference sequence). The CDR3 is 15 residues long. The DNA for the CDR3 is TGTGCCAGCAGCCAAGCAGGGACAGCTAACTATGGCTACACCTTC. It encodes CASSQAGTANYGYTF.

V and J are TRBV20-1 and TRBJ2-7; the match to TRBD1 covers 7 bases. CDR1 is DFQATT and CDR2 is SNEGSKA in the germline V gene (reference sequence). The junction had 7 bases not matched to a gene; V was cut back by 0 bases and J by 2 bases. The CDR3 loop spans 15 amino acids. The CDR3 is CSARDHHRGPYEQYF. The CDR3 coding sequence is TGCAGTGCTAGAGATCATCACAGGGGACCCTACGAGCAGTACTTC.

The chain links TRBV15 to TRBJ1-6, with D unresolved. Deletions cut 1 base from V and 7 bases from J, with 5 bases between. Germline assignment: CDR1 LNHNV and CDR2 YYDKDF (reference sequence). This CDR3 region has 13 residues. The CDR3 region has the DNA TGTGCCACCAGCAGAGTTCAGAATTCACCCCTCCACTTT. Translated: CATSRVQNSPLHF.

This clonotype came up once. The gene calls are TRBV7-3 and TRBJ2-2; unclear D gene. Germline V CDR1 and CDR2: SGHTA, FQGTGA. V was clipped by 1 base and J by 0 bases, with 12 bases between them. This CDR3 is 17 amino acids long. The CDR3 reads CASSLIHSISNTGELFF. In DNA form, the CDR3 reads TGTGCCAGCAGCTTAATACATTCCATTTCGAACACCGGGGAGCTGTTTTTT.

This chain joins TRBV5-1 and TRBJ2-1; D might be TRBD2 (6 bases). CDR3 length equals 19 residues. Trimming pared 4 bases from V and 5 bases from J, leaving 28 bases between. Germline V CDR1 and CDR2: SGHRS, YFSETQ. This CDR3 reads CASSLWSGRSTRSHNEQFF. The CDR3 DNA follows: TGCGCCAGCAGCCTCTGGTCCGGGAGATCTACCCGTAGCCACAATGAGCAGTTCTTC. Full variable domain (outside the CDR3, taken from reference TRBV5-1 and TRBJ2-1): KAGVTQTPRYLIKTRGQQVTLSCSPISGHRSVSWYQQTPGQGLQFLFEYFSETQRNKGNFPGRFSGRQFSNSRSEMNVSTLELGDSALYLCASSLWSGRSTRSHNEQFFGPGTRLTVL.

The DNA for the CDR3 is TGTGCCAGCAGCTTAATCTCGTGGACAGAGAAAAACATTCAGTACTTC. This gives the protein CASSLISWTEKNIQYF. This rearrangement joins TRBV7-9 to TRBJ2-4; tentatively, D is TRBD1 (6 bases). The CDR3 totals 16 residues. Between the trimmed V and J ends, which lost 2 bases and 4 bases, there was a span of 15 bases. Germline V gives CDR1 SEHNR, CDR2 FQNEAQ (reference sequence).

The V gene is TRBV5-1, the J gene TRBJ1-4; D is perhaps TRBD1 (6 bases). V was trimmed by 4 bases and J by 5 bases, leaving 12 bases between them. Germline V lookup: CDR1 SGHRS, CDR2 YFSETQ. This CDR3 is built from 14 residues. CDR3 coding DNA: TGCGCCAGCAGCCGAACCAGGGGAAATGAAAAACTGTTTTTT. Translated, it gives CASSRTRGNEKLFF.

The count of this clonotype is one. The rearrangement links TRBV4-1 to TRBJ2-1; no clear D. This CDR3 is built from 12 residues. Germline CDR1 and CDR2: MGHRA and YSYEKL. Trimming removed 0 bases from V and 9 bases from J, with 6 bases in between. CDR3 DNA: TGCGCCAGCAGCCAAGAACTGGGTGAGCAGTTCTTC. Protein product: CASSQELGEQFF.

This chain's CDR3 is CASSPWTSGGTYNEQFF. Here the CDR3 DNA reads TGTGCCAGCAGCCCCTGGACTAGCGGGGGCACCTACAATGAGCAGTTCTTC. The V and J genes are TRBV13 and TRBJ2-1, with 13 bases fitting TRBD2. The CDR3 consists of 17 residues. After removal of 5 bases from V and 2 bases from J, the junction contained 6 bases not matched to a gene. In germline, CDR1 is PRHDT, CDR2 FYEKMQ (reference sequence).

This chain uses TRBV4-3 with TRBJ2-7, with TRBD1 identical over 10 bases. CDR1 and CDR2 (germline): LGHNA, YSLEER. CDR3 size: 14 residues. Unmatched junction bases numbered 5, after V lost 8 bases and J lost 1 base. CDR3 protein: CASWTGGNSYEQYV. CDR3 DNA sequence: TGCGCCAGCTGGACAGGGGGGAATTCCTACGAGCAGTACGTC.

The CDR3 is CASSFSLGGQETQYF. For the CDR3, the DNA is TGTGCCAGCAGCTTCTCCCTCGGGGGCCAAGAGACCCAGTACTTC. This sequence joins TRBV6-5 and TRBJ2-5; tentative D call: TRBD2 (6 bases). Trimming removed 6 bases at V and 1 base at J, with 15 bases between. Germline CDR1 MNHEY, CDR2 SVGAGI. The length of the CDR3 is 15 residues.

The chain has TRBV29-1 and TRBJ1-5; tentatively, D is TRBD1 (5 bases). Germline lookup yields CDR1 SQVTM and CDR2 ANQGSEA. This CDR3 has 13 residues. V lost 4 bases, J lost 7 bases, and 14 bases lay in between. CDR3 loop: CSVGQGQNQPQHF. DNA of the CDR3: TGCAGCGTTGGTCAGGGCCAGAACCAGCCCCAGCATTTT. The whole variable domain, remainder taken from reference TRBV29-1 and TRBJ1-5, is SAVISQKPSRDICQRGTSLTIQCQVDSQVTMMFWYRQQPGQSLTLIATANQGSEATYESGFVIDKFPISRPNLTFSTLTVSNMSPEDSSIYLCSVGQGQNQPQHFGDGTRLSIL.

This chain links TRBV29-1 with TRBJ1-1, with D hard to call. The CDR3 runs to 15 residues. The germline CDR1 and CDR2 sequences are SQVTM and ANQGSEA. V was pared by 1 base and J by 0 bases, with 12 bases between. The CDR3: CSVEGSGPLNTEAFF. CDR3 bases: TGCAGCGTTGAAGGATCCGGACCCCTGAACACTGAAGCTTTCTTT.

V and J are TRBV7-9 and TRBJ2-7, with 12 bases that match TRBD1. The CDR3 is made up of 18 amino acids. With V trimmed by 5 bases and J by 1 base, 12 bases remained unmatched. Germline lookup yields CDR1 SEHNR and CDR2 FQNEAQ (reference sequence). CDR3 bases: TGTGCCAGCAGCACGGGACAGGGGGCTCACGTTATTTCCTACGAGCAGTACTTC. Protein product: CASSTGQGAHVISYEQYF.

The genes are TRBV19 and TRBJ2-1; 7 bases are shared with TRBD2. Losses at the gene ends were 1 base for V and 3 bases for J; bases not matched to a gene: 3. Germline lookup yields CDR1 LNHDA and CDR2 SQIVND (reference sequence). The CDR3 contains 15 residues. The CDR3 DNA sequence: TGTGCCAGTAGTATAGCACGGACTAGCTACAATGAGCAGTTCTTC. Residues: CASSIARTSYNEQFF.

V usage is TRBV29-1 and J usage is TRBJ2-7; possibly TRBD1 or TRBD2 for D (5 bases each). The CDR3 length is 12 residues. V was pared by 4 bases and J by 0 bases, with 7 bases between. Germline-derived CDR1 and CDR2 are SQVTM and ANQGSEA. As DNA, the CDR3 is TGCAGCGTTGGAGGGGACTCCTACGAGCAGTACTTC. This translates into CSVGGDSYEQYF.

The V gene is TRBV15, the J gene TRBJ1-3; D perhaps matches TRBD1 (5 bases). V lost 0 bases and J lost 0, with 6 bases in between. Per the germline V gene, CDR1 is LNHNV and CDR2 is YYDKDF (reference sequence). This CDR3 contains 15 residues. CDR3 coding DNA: TGTGCCACCAGCAGAGACGGGGGCTCTGGAAACACCATATATTTT. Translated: CATSRDGGSGNTIYF.

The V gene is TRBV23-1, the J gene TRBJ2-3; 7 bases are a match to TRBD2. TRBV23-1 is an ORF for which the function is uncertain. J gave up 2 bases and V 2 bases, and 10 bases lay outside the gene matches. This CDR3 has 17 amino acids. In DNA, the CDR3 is TGCGCCAGCAGTCAACATGCCCTAGCGGAGTACACAGATACGCAGTATTTT. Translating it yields CASSQHALAEYTDTQYF.

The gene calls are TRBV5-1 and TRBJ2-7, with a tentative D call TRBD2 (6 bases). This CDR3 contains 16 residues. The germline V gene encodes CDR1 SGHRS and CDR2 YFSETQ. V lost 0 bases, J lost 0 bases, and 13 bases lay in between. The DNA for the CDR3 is TGCGCCAGCAGCTTGGGGGGCGGACTAAGCTCCTACGAGCAGTACTTC. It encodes CASSLGGGLSSYEQYF. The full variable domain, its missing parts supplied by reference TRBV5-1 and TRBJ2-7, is KAGVTQTPRYLIKTRGQQVTLSCSPISGHRSVSWYQQTPGQGLQFLFEYFSETQRNKGNFPGRFSGRQFSNSRSEMNVSTLELGDSALYLCASSLGGGLSSYEQYFGPGTRLTVT.

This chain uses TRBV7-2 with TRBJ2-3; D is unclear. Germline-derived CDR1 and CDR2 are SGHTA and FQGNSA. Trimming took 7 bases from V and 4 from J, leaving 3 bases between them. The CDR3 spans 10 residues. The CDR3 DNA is TGTGCCAGCAAGGCAGATACGCAGTATTTT. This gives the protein CASKADTQYF.

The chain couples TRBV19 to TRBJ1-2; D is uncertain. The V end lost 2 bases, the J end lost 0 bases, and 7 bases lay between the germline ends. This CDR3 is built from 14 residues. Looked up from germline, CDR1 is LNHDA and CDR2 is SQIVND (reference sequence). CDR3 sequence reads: CASSIRSANYGYTF. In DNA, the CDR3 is TGTGCCAGTAGTATAAGGAGCGCTAACTATGGCTACACCTTC.

CDR3 nucleotide sequence: TGTGCCAGCAAGGAGCGCCTGGGTAGCACAGATACGCAGTATTTT. As protein: CASKERLGSTDTQYF. The rearrangement uses TRBV2 and TRBJ2-3, with D unclear. CDR1 is SNHLY and CDR2 is FYNNEI in the germline V gene. There are 15 residues in the CDR3. Trimming left V 7 bases short and J 0 bases short, with 14 bases between.